This T cell receptor (beta chain) comes out of a study of T cell responses to AZD1222 COVID-19 vaccine. The assay was immunoSEQ multiplex PCR, and TCRdb's table has in-frame clones only and misses some. The sample has about 100,000 clones; around 90% are singletons. The length of the CDR3 is 15 residues. Germline CDR1 reads SGDLS; CDR2 reads YYNGEE. V gave up 0 bases and J gave up 9 bases; unmatched junction bases: 9. The V gene is TRBV9, the J gene TRBJ2-3, with 8 bases that match TRBD2. Source: peripheral blood, taken on day 0 of AZD1222 vaccination. This receptor was taken from an adult in good health. The CDR3: CASSVEAGARATQYF. DNA for the CDR3: TGTGCCAGCAGCGTAGAAGCGGGAGCCCGAGCGACGCAGTATTTT.